This paragraph reports one T cell receptor (beta chain). The data were taken from a study of cytomegalovirus exposure and HLA in healthy donors. The primer mix had 60 Vbeta and 13 Jbeta primers. Clones were sequenced by immunoSEQ multiplex PCR, and TCRdb holds only the in-frame ones, with some missing. Of around 140,000 clones listed, 75% to 85% are singletons. The junction had 13 bases not matched to a gene; V was cut back by 0 bases and J by 0 bases. Germline CDR1 reads SGHNT; CDR2 reads YYREEE (reference sequence). CDR3 length: 19 amino acids. The sequencing sample was made of PBMCs. The V call is TRBV5-4, the J call TRBJ2-3, with 7 bases fitting TRBD2. This TCR came from a man between 45 and 60 years old in good health and CMV-seronegative. In nucleotides, the CDR3 is TGTGCCAGCAGCTTGGGGCCGGGGGGAGGGCCTCATAGCACAGATACGCAGTATTTT. Its translation is CASSLGPGGGPHSTDTQYF. The full variable domain, with the rest looked up from reference TRBV5-4 and TRBJ2-3, is ETGVTQSPTHLIKTRGQQVTLRCSSQSGHNTVSWYQQALGQGPQFIFQYYREEENGRGNFPPRFSGLQFPNYSSELNVNALELDDSALYLCASSLGPGGGPHSTDTQYFGPGTRLTVL.